What follows is one T cell receptor beta chain and its context. The record originates from a study of blood T cell repertoires in COVID-19. Across the whole study: There were acute and convalescent COVID-19 samples, and they came from the United States, Italy and Spain. Sample material is recorded as cDNA or gDNA derived from T cells, B-cell-depleted T cells, or PBMCs.

In the original processing: The authors estimated nucleated cell counts from reference gene primer amplification. Here immunoSEQ multiplex PCR was the method, and the copy in TCRdb shows in-frame clones only, minus some. For V, J and clone size, that table is used; D and trimming come from the DNA. The profile shows over 95,000 clones, roughly 84% of them singletons. From germline, CDR1 is DFQATT and CDR2 SNEGSKA (reference sequence). The CDR3 extends over 11 amino acids. The sequence was collected from a woman in her 70s who had recovered from COVID-19. This rearrangement joins TRBV20-1 to TRBJ2-5, with D tentatively TRBD2 (6 bases). Material for sequencing was peripheral blood. The CDR3: CSKAGTKTQYF. The CDR3, as DNA: TGCTCTAAGGCGGGGACGAAGACCCAGTACTTC.